The 15 T cell receptor beta chains given below trace back to one sample, sequenced in a study of T cell changes during pregnancy in multiple sclerosis. The assay was immunoSEQ multiplex PCR, and TCRdb's table has in-frame clones only and misses some. The sample lists about 35,000 clones; roughly 89% were seen once. The material sequenced was CD8+ T cells from peripheral blood mononuclear cells, taken in the third trimester of pregnancy. The origin of the receptors is a female donor with multiple sclerosis, enrolled in a pregnancy study.

V gene TRBV6-6 combines with J gene TRBJ2-7; 12 bases match TRBD2. Germline trimming cut 0 bases from V and 1 base from J; bases unmatched to any gene: 1. From germline, CDR1 is MNHNY and CDR2 SVGAGI (reference sequence). The CDR3 consists of 16 residues. The CDR3 loop is CASSYSTSGGSYEQYF. The CDR3 DNA reads as TGTGCCAGCAGTTACTCTACTAGCGGGGGGTCCTACGAGCAGTACTTC.

This chain joins TRBV7-9 and TRBJ1-2; D is possibly TRBD1 (6 bases). The CDR3 consists of 14 residues. Trimming shortened V by 2 bases and J by 6 bases, and 13 bases separated the two germline ends. Germline loops: CDR1 SEHNR, CDR2 FQNEAQ (reference sequence). The CDR3 DNA follows: TGTGCCAGCAGCTTACTGGCAGGGGTGGATGGCTACACCTTC. Encoded protein: CASSLLAGVDGYTF.

This rearrangement joins TRBV7-9 to TRBJ2-4, with a possible D match to TRBD1 (5 bases). Trimming left V 5 bases short and J 12 bases short, with 14 bases between. The CDR3 covers 12 residues. Germline V CDR1 and CDR2: SEHNR, FQNEAQ (reference sequence). The DNA of the CDR3 is TGTGCCAGCAGCGGGGCGGTGCCGCATCAGTACTTC. Its protein is CASSGAVPHQYF.

The chain couples TRBV6-1 to TRBJ2-7; possibly TRBD2 for D (6 bases). Looked up from germline, CDR1 is MNHNS and CDR2 is SASEGT. This CDR3 has 11 residues. V was cut by 1 base and J by 9 bases, with 7 bases left in between. The CDR3 coding sequence is TGTGCCAGCAGTGAAGGGGGAGGGCAGTACTTC. Residues: CASSEGGGQYF.

The chain recombines TRBV9 with TRBJ1-1; a weak D match, TRBD1 (6 bases). The CDR3 loop spans 15 amino acids. The germline V gene encodes CDR1 SGDLS and CDR2 YYNGEE. Trimming removed 3 bases from V and 2 bases from J, with 14 bases in between. DNA of the CDR3: TGTGCCAGCAGCGCCCCCGGGACACCAAACACTGAAGCTTTCTTT. Its protein is CASSAPGTPNTEAFF.

The CDR3 DNA follows: TGTGCCAGCAGCTTAGATCGAAAGGCAGGCTACGAGCAGTACTTC. Its translation is CASSLDRKAGYEQYF. The gene calls are TRBV11-2 and TRBJ2-7; the D is unclear. The CDR3 consists of 15 residues. The germline V gene has CDR1 SGHAT and CDR2 FQNNGV. Trimming removed 0 bases from V and 3 bases from J, with 12 bases in between.

The chain uses TRBV21-1 and TRBJ2-7; the table gives TRBD1 as D, unverified against the DNA. TRBV21-1 represents a pseudogene. The CDR3 is 15 residues long. This CDR3 reads CASSSRDRGHGEQYF. The CDR3 DNA sequence: TGTGCCAGCAGCAGCCGGGACAGGGGCCATGGCGAGCAGTACTTC.

The V gene is TRBV21-1, the J gene TRBJ2-7; TRBD2, as called in the table, went unchecked against the DNA. TRBV21-1 is a listed pseudogene. The CDR3 totals 14 residues. CDR3 protein: CASSPTGTPYEQYF. The CDR3 bases are TGTGCCAGCAGCCCTACCGGGACTCCCTACGAGCAGTACTTC.

V usage is TRBV19 and J usage is TRBJ1-1, with D uncertain. V lost 2 bases and J lost 1, with 5 bases in between. The CDR3 length is 13 residues. Germline V gene sequence: CDR1 LNHDA, CDR2 SQIVND (reference sequence). The CDR3 protein is CASSIYGNTEAFF. CDR3 nucleotides: TGTGCCAGTAGTATATACGGGAACACTGAAGCTTTCTTT.

The chain's CDR3 is CASSDSIAGGRDEQFF. The CDR3 bases are TGTGCCAGCAGTGACTCTATAGCGGGGGGGCGAGATGAGCAGTTCTTC. The chain links TRBV6-4 to TRBJ2-1, with 11 bases that match TRBD2. Germline V gene lookup returns CDR1 MRHNA and CDR2 SNTAGT. The CDR3 is 16 amino acids. V trimming: 0 bases; J trimming: 8 bases; junction bases outside the gene matches: 6.

V is TRBV7-6 and J is TRBJ2-1, with TRBD1 matching 8 bases. The CDR3 contains 15 residues. Germline lookup yields CDR1 SGHVS and CDR2 FNYEAQ. Losses at the gene ends were 5 bases for V and 5 bases for J; bases not matched to a gene: 8. Here the CDR3 DNA reads TGTGCCAGCAGCAAGTTGGACAGGGTCCACAATGAGCAGTTCTTC. This encodes CASSKLDRVHNEQFF. The full variable domain, its missing parts supplied by reference TRBV7-6 and TRBJ2-1, is GAGVSQSPRYKVTKRGQDVALRCDPISGHVSLYWYRQALGQGPEFLTYFNYEAQQDKSGLPNDRFSAERPEGSISTLTIQRTEQRDSAMYRCASSKLDRVHNEQFFGPGTRLTVL.

This clone occurred once. This chain joins TRBV21-1 and TRBJ1-5. TRBV21-1 is a pseudogene segment. The CDR3 has 16 residues. This CDR3 reads CASSTPGRWGNQPQHF. The CDR3 bases are TGTGCCAGCAGCACCCCGGGTAGGTGGGGCAATCAGCCCCAGCATTTT.

This chain links TRBV29-1 with TRBJ2-7; a possible D gene is TRBD2 (7 bases). Germline CDR1 SQVTM, CDR2 ANQGSEA. Trimming removed 7 bases at V and 4 bases at J, with 17 bases between. The CDR3 is 13 residues long. The CDR3 nucleotides are TGCAGCGCCCGAGGGGGGGCGGAATACGAGCAGTACTTC. It codes for CSARGGAEYEQYF.

The chain joins TRBV7-3 to TRBJ2-1, with D perhaps matching TRBD2 (5 bases). V was clipped by 0 bases and J by 3 bases, with 12 bases between them. Germline-derived CDR1 and CDR2 are SGHTA and FQGTGA. This CDR3 contains 16 residues. Here the CDR3 DNA reads TGTGCCAGCAGCTTAACTTCGAATAGCGTCTACAATGAGCAGTTCTTC. It translates to CASSLTSNSVYNEQFF.

The gene calls are TRBV7-2 and TRBJ2-1; 11 bases agree with TRBD2. Unmatched junction bases numbered 9, after V lost 5 bases and J lost 9 bases. The CDR3 is 15 amino acids. Germline V gives CDR1 SGHTA, CDR2 FQGNSA. The CDR3 sequence is CASSPGSGGASEQFF. The CDR3 region has the DNA TGTGCCAGCAGCCCCGGTAGCGGGGGGGCGAGTGAGCAGTTCTTC.